A single T cell receptor beta chain is shown here with its context. This record comes from a study of cytomegalovirus exposure and HLA in healthy donors. This CDR3 region has 13 residues. The V and J ends lost 8 bases and 7 bases respectively, with 17 bases between them. The V gene's germline CDR1 is SNHLY and CDR2 FYNNEI. PCR primers comprised 60 Vbeta and 13 Jbeta primers. The method was immunoSEQ multiplex PCR; TCRdb's version includes in-frame clones alone and lacks a portion of them. The data hold 150,000 to 180,000 clones, with around 75% observed a single time. Material for sequencing was PBMCs. The chain carries TRBV2 and TRBJ1-1; weak D call: TRBD1 (5 bases). This clonotype was sampled from a young man in good health and CMV-seropositive. The CDR3 reads CASLSRSGGEAFF. CDR3 in DNA: TGTGCCAGCCTCTCTCGATCCGGGGGTGAAGCTTTCTTT. Complete variable domain (other parts from reference TRBV2 and TRBJ1-1): EPEVTQTPSHQVTQMGQEVILRCVPISNHLYFYWYRQILGQKVEFLVSFYNNEISEKSEIFDDQFSVERPDGSNFTLKIRSTKLEDSAMYFCASLSRSGGEAFFGQGTRLTVV.